The next 24 T cell receptor beta chains were all read from a single sample in a study of blood T cell repertoires in COVID-19. The assay was immunoSEQ multiplex PCR, and TCRdb's table has in-frame clones only and misses some. The data contain 260,000 or so clones, more than 70% of them singletons. Sequencing was performed on peripheral blood. The origin of the receptors is an elderly man with acute or convalescent COVID-19.

This clone was seen only once. This chain connects TRBV2 to TRBJ2-5, with 9 positions matching TRBD1. This CDR3 contains 16 residues. The V and J ends lost 4 bases and 7 bases, in that order; junction bases with no gene match: 13. Germline CDR1 and CDR2: SNHLY and FYNNEI. CDR3 in DNA: TGTGCCAGCAGTGGGGAACCGGGACAGGGTCCCGGGACCCAGTACTTC. Translated, it gives CASSGEPGQGPGTQYF.

The V and J genes are TRBV18 and TRBJ2-7, with 8 bases matching TRBD1. V was clipped by 3 bases and J by 2 bases; unmatched bases: 15. There are 18 residues in the CDR3. Germline V gene sequence: CDR1 KGHSH, CDR2 LQKENI. The CDR3 reads CASSPLGVVQGATYEQYF. CDR3 sequence (DNA): TGTGCCAGCTCACCCCTGGGGGTGGTCCAGGGGGCTACCTACGAGCAGTACTTC.

For this clone: Other DNA sequences of this sample code for an identical CDR3. This chain joins TRBV10-3 and TRBJ2-5, with 7 bases that match TRBD2. Trimming removed 4 bases from V and 3 bases from J; junction bases left unmatched: 2. The germline CDR1 and CDR2 sequences are ENHRY and SYGVKD. The CDR3 spans 13 residues. CDR3 region: CAISGRGEETQYF. The CDR3 DNA reads TGTGCCATCAGTGGCCGGGGGGAAGAGACCCAGTACTTC.

V is TRBV7-9 and J is TRBJ2-1; 15 bases line up with TRBD2. The V gene's germline CDR1 is SEHNR and CDR2 FQNEAQ (reference sequence). This CDR3 comprises 19 residues. The trim removed 4 bases at V and 4 bases at J, leaving 11 bases unmatched. CDR3 DNA sequence: TGTGCCAGCAGCTCCCCGACGGGACTAGCGGGGGGCACATACAATGAGCAGTTCTTC. As protein: CASSSPTGLAGGTYNEQFF.

The gene calls are TRBV3-1 (or the pseudogene TRBV3-2) and TRBJ2-5, with D possibly TRBD1 on 6 matching bases. CDR1 and CDR2 (germline): LGHDT, YNNKEL (reference sequence). This CDR3 comprises 16 residues. The germline V and J ends were trimmed by 4 bases and 2 bases, with 17 bases remaining between them. The CDR3 DNA follows: TGTGCCAGCAGCCTCCCAAGTGGAACAGGGCAAGAGACCCAGTACTTC. Translating it yields CASSLPSGTGQETQYF.

The chain carries TRBV6-1 and TRBJ1-4; maybe TRBD1 (5 bases). Looked up from germline, CDR1 is MNHNS and CDR2 is SASEGT. The CDR3 is 15 residues long. Trimming took 0 bases from V and 8 from J, leaving 13 bases between them. The CDR3: CASSEAGPRKEKLFF. The CDR3, as DNA: TGTGCCAGCAGTGAAGCGGGGCCAAGGAAGGAAAAACTGTTTTTT.

V gene TRBV21-1 combines with J gene TRBJ2-7; TRBD1 was called by the table and not checked on the DNA. TRBV21-1 is listed as a pseudogene. The CDR3 runs 14 residues. The CDR3 spells CASSFRTGTYEQYF. The DNA for the CDR3 is TGTGCCAGCAGCTTCCGGACAGGGACCTACGAGCAGTACTTC.

V gene TRBV28 combines with J gene TRBJ2-1, with 7 bases identical to TRBD2. After removal of 5 bases from V and 3 bases from J, the junction contained 13 bases not matched to a gene. The germline V gene has CDR1 MDHEN and CDR2 SYDVKM. CDR3 size: 17 residues. CDR3: CASSRSSGALIYNEQFF. The CDR3 bases are TGTGCCAGCAGTAGATCAAGCGGGGCCTTGATCTACAATGAGCAGTTCTTC.

The chain recombines TRBV5-8 with TRBJ1-6; the D is unclear. Germline V CDR1 and CDR2: SGHTS, YDEGEE. Trimming stripped 0 bases from V and 12 bases from J, with 10 bases between. CDR3 length equals 13 residues. The CDR3 DNA reads TGTGCCAGCAGCTTGGTTCGGGGTCGACCCCTCCACTTT. Its protein is CASSLVRGRPLHF.

This clone has more than one count but fewer than ten. V is TRBV10-2 and J is TRBJ1-2; the match to TRBD1 covers 8 bases. The V gene end was trimmed by 0 bases and the J gene end by 8 bases; junction bases not matched to a gene: 5. Germline CDR1 and CDR2: WSHSY and SAAADI. This CDR3 has 14 amino acids. Here the CDR3 reads CASSESRQGLGYTF. CDR3 DNA: TGCGCCAGCAGTGAGTCCCGACAGGGGTTAGGCTACACCTTC.

V usage is TRBV5-4 and J usage is TRBJ2-1, with 9 positions matching TRBD1. V gave up 4 bases and J gave up 5 bases; unmatched junction bases: 4. This CDR3 has 14 amino acids. Germline V lookup: CDR1 SGHNT, CDR2 YYREEE (reference sequence). The CDR3 is CASSHRDRDNEQFF. Written as DNA, the CDR3 is TGTGCCAGCAGCCATCGGGACAGGGACAATGAGCAGTTCTTC.

The genes are TRBV10-2 and TRBJ2-1, with TRBD2 matching over 10 bases. Per the germline V gene, CDR1 is WSHSY and CDR2 is SAAADI. Germline trimming cut 2 bases from V and 8 bases from J; bases unmatched to any gene: 15. This CDR3 is built from 18 residues. CDR3 in DNA: TGCGCCAGCAGTGAGATTATAGCGGGAGGACCTACTATCGATGAGCAGTTCTTC. Protein product: CASSEIIAGGPTIDEQFF.

The V call is TRBV5-4, the J call TRBJ1-2, with TRBD1 as a possible D gene (6 bases). The germline V and J ends were trimmed by 4 bases and 4 bases, with 14 bases remaining between them. The germline V gene has CDR1 SGHNT and CDR2 YYREEE (reference sequence). The CDR3 extends over 14 amino acids. The CDR3 coding sequence is TGTGCCAGCAGCAATGGAGGGGGGGCCTATGGCTACACCTTC. It codes for CASSNGGGAYGYTF.

The V call is TRBV5-1, the J call TRBJ2-3; 8 bases are a match to TRBD2. CDR1 and CDR2 (germline): SGHRS, YFSETQ. V gave up 1 base and J gave up 3 bases; unmatched junction bases: 4. The length of the CDR3 is 15 residues. The CDR3 is CASSLMGLGTDTQYF. CDR3 nucleotides: TGCGCCAGCAGCTTGATGGGACTAGGGACAGATACGCAGTATTTT.

The V gene is TRBV5-5, the J gene TRBJ2-2, with 9 bases that match TRBD2. This CDR3 is built from 16 residues. V was pared by 2 bases and J by 6 bases, with 8 bases of the junction left unmatched. Germline assignment: CDR1 SGHKS and CDR2 YYEKEE (reference sequence). The CDR3, as DNA: TGTGCCAGCAGCTTCCCTCGCGGGGGGGAGCCCGGGGAGCTGTTTTTT. This sequence encodes CASSFPRGGEPGELFF. The whole variable domain, filled in from reference TRBV5-5 and TRBJ2-2, reads DAGVTQSPTHLIKTRGQQVTLRCSPISGHKSVSWYQQVLGQGPQFIFQYYEKEERGRGNFPDRFSARQFPNYSSELNVNALLLGDSALYLCASSFPRGGEPGELFFGEGSRLTVL.

This clone appeared a single time. This chain connects TRBV28 to TRBJ2-3; D not resolved. Germline-derived CDR1 and CDR2 are MDHEN and SYDVKM. This CDR3 spans 13 amino acids. V lost 7 bases to trimming and J lost 2 bases, with 10 bases between them. CDR3 DNA sequence: TGTGCCAGCAATTTGCGTACCACAGATACGCAGTATTTT. Translating gives CASNLRTTDTQYF. Full variable domain (remainder filled in from reference TRBV28 and TRBJ2-3): DVKVTQSSRYLVKRTGEKVFLECVQDMDHENMFWYRQDPGLGLRLIYFSYDVKMKEKGDIPEGYSVSREKKERFSLILESASTNQTSMYLCASNLRTTDTQYFGPGTRLTVL.

The J gene is TRBJ1-5, the V gene TRBV6-1, with D unclear. This CDR3 has 13 residues. Germline CDR1 reads MNHNS; CDR2 reads SASEGT. V lost 1 base to trimming and J lost 7 bases, with 8 bases between them. Here the CDR3 reads CASSEVGVQPQHF. DNA for the CDR3: TGTGCCAGCAGTGAAGTGGGAGTCCAGCCCCAGCATTTT.

This chain uses TRBV5-1 with TRBJ2-5, with D possibly matching TRBD1 (6 bases). V was shortened by 3 bases and J by 3 bases, with 12 bases between the two germline ends. CDR1 is SGHRS and CDR2 is YFSETQ in the germline V gene. The CDR3 is 14 residues long. For the CDR3, the DNA is TGCGCCAGCAGCTCTGCAAGGACAGAAGAGACCCAGTACTTC. It encodes CASSSARTEETQYF.

The chain joins TRBV30 to TRBJ1-3; unclear D gene. Germline CDR1 reads GTSNPN; CDR2 reads SVGIG (reference sequence). V lost 0 bases to trimming and J lost 0 bases, with 12 bases between them. This CDR3 is 16 amino acids long. In DNA, the CDR3 is TGTGCCTGGAGTGTTCACCTGACTATCTCTGGAAACACCATATATTTT. It encodes CAWSVHLTISGNTIYF.

This chain uses TRBV20-1 with TRBJ2-2; D remains ambiguous. The CDR3 has 11 residues. Germline V gene data show CDR1 as DFQATT and CDR2 as SNEGSKA (reference sequence). The V end was cut by 6 bases, the J end by 8 bases, with 10 bases between. CDR3 region: CSAKSVGELFF. The CDR3 DNA is TGCAGTGCAAAGAGTGTTGGGGAGCTGTTTTTT.

The table lists this clone with a count of one. The CDR3 region is CATSDSRRGNSGANVLTF. CDR3 coding DNA: TGTGCCACCAGTGATTCTCGCCGGGGGAACTCTGGGGCCAACGTCCTGACTTTC. V and J are TRBV24-1 and TRBJ2-6; tentative D call: TRBD2 (6 bases). The CDR3 length is 18 residues. CDR1 and CDR2 (germline): KGHDR, SFDVKD. V dropped 2 bases and J dropped 0 bases, with 13 bases sitting between them.

CDR3 region: CASSLRPSGDNEQFF. DNA for the CDR3: TGCGCCAGCAGCTTGAGGCCTAGCGGGGACAATGAGCAGTTCTTC. The rearrangement links TRBV5-1 to TRBJ2-1; 9 bases are a match to TRBD2. The CDR3 consists of 15 residues. Germline V lookup: CDR1 SGHRS, CDR2 YFSETQ. The V and J ends lost 1 base and 5 bases, in that order; junction bases with no gene match: 4.

A single count supports this clone. The chain is built from TRBV10-3 and TRBJ1-2, with TRBD1 identical over 8 bases. CDR1 is ENHRY, CDR2 SYGVKD, per germline. V dropped 4 bases and J dropped 4; count of bases not matched to a gene: 2. The CDR3 is 13 residues long. CDR3 sequence: CAISGTGGYGYTF. As DNA, the CDR3 is TGTGCCATCAGTGGTACAGGGGGCTATGGCTACACCTTC.

Turning to this clone: A read error may explain this, as a much larger clone is one base away. The rearrangement joins TRBV5-1 to TRBJ2-7; 7 nucleotides align to TRBD2. After removal of 5 bases from V and 6 bases from J, the junction contained 11 bases not matched to a gene. The CDR3 runs to 14 residues. From germline, CDR1 is SGHRS and CDR2 YFSETQ. CDR3 sequence (DNA): TGCGCCAGCAGGGGGGGGGAGGGATGGGGCGAGCAGTACTTC. This sequence encodes CASRGGEGWGEQYF.